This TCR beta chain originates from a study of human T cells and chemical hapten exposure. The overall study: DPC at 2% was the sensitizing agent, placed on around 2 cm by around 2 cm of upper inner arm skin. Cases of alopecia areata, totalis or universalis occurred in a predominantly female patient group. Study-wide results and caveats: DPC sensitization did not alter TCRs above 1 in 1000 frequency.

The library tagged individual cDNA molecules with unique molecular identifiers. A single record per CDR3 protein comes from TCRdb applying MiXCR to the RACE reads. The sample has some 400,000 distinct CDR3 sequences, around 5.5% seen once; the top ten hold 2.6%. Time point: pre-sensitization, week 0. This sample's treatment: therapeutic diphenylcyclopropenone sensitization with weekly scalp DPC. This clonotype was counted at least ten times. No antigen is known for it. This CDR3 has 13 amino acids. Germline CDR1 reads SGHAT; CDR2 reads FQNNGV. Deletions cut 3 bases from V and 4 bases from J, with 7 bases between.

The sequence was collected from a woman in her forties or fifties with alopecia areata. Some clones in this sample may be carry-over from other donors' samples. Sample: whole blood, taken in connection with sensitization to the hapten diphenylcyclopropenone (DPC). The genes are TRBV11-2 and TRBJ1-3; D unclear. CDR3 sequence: CASSLEIGNTIYF. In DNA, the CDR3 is TGTGCCAGCAGCTTGGAGATCGGAAACACCATATATTTT.